Following are 21 T cell receptor beta chains from one sample sequenced in a study of graft-versus-host responses after intestinal transplantation. The data were produced by immunoSEQ multiplex PCR, yet TCRdb's version contains in-frame clones alone and is incomplete. The sample has 35,000 to 45,000 clones, around 94% seen once; the top ten hold about 0.72%. The sequencing used PBMCs, collected 16 days after intestinal transplant. The receptor set was obtained from a human patient who received an intestinal transplant, so some T cells may come from the graft donor.

The rearrangement uses TRBV7-8 and TRBJ1-4; D not resolved. The CDR3 has 15 residues. Germline V CDR1 and CDR2: SGHVS, FQNEAQ. The ends were cut back, 3 bases at V and 0 bases at J, with 8 bases in the middle. Here the CDR3 reads CASSFSEATNEKLFF. CDR3 in DNA: TGTGCCAGCAGCTTTTCGGAAGCAACTAATGAAAAACTGTTTTTT.

The chain links TRBV27 to TRBJ2-7; a possible D gene is TRBD2 (7 bases). Germline V gene data show CDR1 as MNHEY and CDR2 as SMNVEV (reference sequence). CDR3 length: 16 amino acids. With 7 bases removed from V and 4 bases from J, the gap between germline ends came to 23 bases. CDR3 region: CASKRGGASLSYEQYF. Here the CDR3 DNA reads TGTGCCAGCAAAAGAGGGGGGGCTAGCCTGTCGTACGAGCAGTACTTC.

This chain uses TRBV28 with TRBJ1-1; possible D gene TRBD1, 5 bases. CDR1 and CDR2 (germline): MDHEN, SYDVKM. There are 14 residues in the CDR3. Trimming removed 3 bases at V and 0 bases at J, with 8 bases between. This CDR3 reads CASSLGGMNTEAFF. The CDR3 region has the DNA TGTGCCAGCAGTTTGGGGGGAATGAACACTGAAGCTTTCTTT.

This rearrangement joins TRBV7-9 to TRBJ2-3; 7 bases fit TRBD2. CDR1 and CDR2 (germline): SEHNR, FQNEAQ (reference sequence). The V segment lost 1 base and the J segment 6 bases; nucleotides outside the gene matches: 13. The CDR3 is 17 residues long. The CDR3 DNA reads TGTGCCAGCAGCTTAGTCGGAGCGTCGGGAGGTATGGATACGCAGTATTTT. Encoded protein: CASSLVGASGGMDTQYF.

V and J are TRBV5-1 and TRBJ2-5; D may be TRBD1 (6 bases). Germline CDR1 SGHRS, CDR2 YFSETQ. Trimming removed 6 bases from V and 5 bases from J, with 20 bases in between. The CDR3 runs to 15 residues. The CDR3 reads CASNVRGGIRETQYF. DNA for the CDR3: TGCGCCAGCAATGTCAGGGGCGGCATTCGGGAGACCCAGTACTTC. Full variable domain (missing parts from reference TRBV5-1 and TRBJ2-5): KAGVTQTPRYLIKTRGQQVTLSCSPISGHRSVSWYQQTPGQGLQFLFEYFSETQRNKGNFPGRFSGRQFSNSRSEMNVSTLELGDSALYLCASNVRGGIRETQYFGPGTRLLVL.

The V call is TRBV18, the J call TRBJ2-3; D gene ambiguous. The CDR3 has 13 amino acids. Germline assignment: CDR1 KGHSH and CDR2 LQKENI. The V end lost 2 bases, the J end lost 0 bases, and 3 bases lay between the germline ends. CDR3 in DNA: TGTGCCAGCTCACCAGGCAGCACAGATACGCAGTATTTT. It is translated as CASSPGSTDTQYF.

This chain uses TRBV5-8 with TRBJ2-3; possible D gene TRBD2, 6 bases. The CDR3 contains 19 residues. Per the germline V gene, CDR1 is SGHTS and CDR2 is YDEGEE. Trimming left V 0 bases short and J 2 bases short, with 22 bases between. CDR3 sequence (DNA): TGTGCCAGCAGCTTGGCAATCGTGGGGGGACCCCCTTTCACAGATACGCAGTATTTT. Its translation: CASSLAIVGGPPFTDTQYF. The variable domain in full, with the rest retrieved from reference TRBV5-8 and TRBJ2-3, is EAGVTQSPTHLIKTRGQQATLRCSPISGHTSVYWYQQALGLGLQFLLWYDEGEERNRGNFPPRFSGRQFPNYSSELNVNALELEDSALYLCASSLAIVGGPPFTDTQYFGPGTRLTVL.

The chain uses TRBV5-6 and TRBJ1-5; no definite D call. The CDR3 spans 12 residues. The germline V gene encodes CDR1 SGHDT and CDR2 YYEEEE. V was pared by 0 bases and J by 7 bases, with 5 bases between. DNA for the CDR3: TGTGCCAGCAGCTTGGCCTCCCAGCCCCAGCATTTT. It yields the protein CASSLASQPQHF.

The chain combines TRBV6-6 with TRBJ1-3, with a possible D match to TRBD1 (5 bases). Trimming left V 5 bases short and J 10 bases short, with 15 bases between. Germline lookup yields CDR1 MNHNY and CDR2 SVGAGI (reference sequence). The CDR3 runs 13 residues. The CDR3 bases are TGTGCCAGCAGTCCCGGGGCCGGGAGAACCATATATTTT. Encoded protein: CASSPGAGRTIYF.

The rearrangement uses TRBV13 and TRBJ2-1; TRBD2 matches at 8 bases. The V segment lost 8 bases and the J segment 0 bases; nucleotides outside the gene matches: 3. This CDR3 has 14 residues. Germline V CDR1 and CDR2: PRHDT, FYEKMQ (reference sequence). CDR3 DNA: TGTGCCAGCTCCGGGACTAGCTCCTACAATGAGCAGTTCTTC. This gives the protein CASSGTSSYNEQFF.

The CDR3 spells CASSLFGSVSNQPQHF. CDR3 bases: TGTGCCAGCAGTTTATTTGGCAGCGTTAGCAATCAGCCCCAGCATTTT. The chain is built from TRBV27 and TRBJ1-5; no reliable D call. This CDR3 spans 16 amino acids. Trimming cost V 1 base and J 0 bases, with 10 bases left between them. Germline V gene sequence: CDR1 MNHEY, CDR2 SMNVEV (reference sequence).

The DNA for the CDR3 is TGTGCCAGCAGTTTAGGGACTAGCGGGCCAAGTGGGAATGAGCAGTTCTTC. Translating gives CASSLGTSGPSGNEQFF. The V call is TRBV28, the J call TRBJ2-1; 12 bases agree with TRBD2. The CDR3 loop spans 17 amino acids. The V segment lost 2 bases and the J segment 7 bases; nucleotides outside the gene matches: 9. Germline values: CDR1 MDHEN, CDR2 SYDVKM.

The genes are TRBV5-1 and TRBJ1-1; D remains unclear. Germline V gene sequence: CDR1 SGHRS, CDR2 YFSETQ. Trimming stripped 4 bases from V and 4 bases from J, with 20 bases between. The CDR3 runs to 16 residues. The CDR3 region has the DNA TGCGCCAGCAGCCCTCGAGACGGGTTTGTCGGCACTGAAGCTTTCTTT. It translates to CASSPRDGFVGTEAFF.

The table lists this clone with a count of one. V usage is TRBV19 and J usage is TRBJ2-7; no reliable D call. The CDR3 length is 14 residues. Trimming took off 6 bases at V and 2 bases at J, with 14 bases between the two ends. Germline CDR1 and CDR2: LNHDA and SQIVND (reference sequence). This CDR3 reads CASRPSPGAYEQYF. DNA of the CDR3: TGTGCCAGTAGACCCAGTCCTGGAGCCTACGAGCAGTACTTC.

The chain is built from TRBV30 and TRBJ1-1; the match to TRBD1 covers 7 bases. The CDR3 extends over 14 amino acids. V lost 5 bases, J lost 0 bases, and 6 bases stayed unmatched. Germline lookup yields CDR1 GTSNPN and CDR2 SVGIG (reference sequence). CDR3 in amino acids: CAWALQGMNTEAFF. The CDR3 DNA is TGTGCCTGGGCCTTACAGGGGATGAACACTGAAGCTTTCTTT.

The gene calls are TRBV2 and TRBJ1-1; TRBD1 might be the D (5 bases). This CDR3 spans 15 amino acids. Trimming left V 2 bases short and J 5 bases short, with 15 bases between. The V gene's germline CDR1 is SNHLY and CDR2 FYNNEI. The CDR3 DNA sequence: TGTGCCAGCAGTGAAAATGTGGCAGGGCGAACTGAAGCTTTCTTT. As protein: CASSENVAGRTEAFF. The whole variable domain, remainder taken from reference TRBV2 and TRBJ1-1, is EPEVTQTPSHQVTQMGQEVILRCVPISNHLYFYWYRQILGQKVEFLVSFYNNEISEKSEIFDDQFSVERPDGSNFTLKIRSTKLEDSAMYFCASSENVAGRTEAFFGQGTRLTVV.

The chain uses TRBV9 and TRBJ2-3; weak D call: TRBD1 (5 bases). Trimming cost V 7 bases and J 4 bases, with 19 bases left between them. The CDR3 runs to 15 residues. Looked up from germline, CDR1 is SGDLS and CDR2 is YYNGEE. In nucleotides, the CDR3 is TGTGCCAGCGGATTGATGGGGCTGGGCGCAGATACGCAGTATTTT. The encoded protein is CASGLMGLGADTQYF.

The CDR3 bases are TGTGCCAGCTGCAGGGAACCCTACGAGCAGTACTTC. It is translated as CASCREPYEQYF. The chain combines TRBV28 with TRBJ2-7, with D tentatively TRBD1 (5 bases). The CDR3 has 12 residues. Germline values: CDR1 MDHEN, CDR2 SYDVKM. V was clipped by 8 bases and J by 2 bases, with 10 bases between them.

This chain joins TRBV10-3 and TRBJ2-1; unclear D gene. The CDR3 is 15 amino acids. Trimming removed 6 bases from V and 0 bases from J, with 12 bases in between. Germline V lookup: CDR1 ENHRY, CDR2 SYGVKD. CDR3 nucleotide sequence: TGTGCCATCAGAGAGCGCATCAGCTCCTACAATGAGCAGTTCTTC. Its translation: CAIRERISSYNEQFF.

Only one count was recorded for this clone. The chain employs TRBV25-1 and TRBJ1-4; D unclear. The length of the CDR3 is 12 residues. The V and J ends lost 5 bases and 8 bases respectively, with 9 bases between them. CDR1 and CDR2 (germline): MGHDK, SYGVNS. CDR3 sequence: CASSSRAEKLFF. CDR3 bases: TGTGCCAGCAGTAGCCGGGCCGAAAAACTGTTTTTT.

The chain links TRBV27 to TRBJ2-7; TRBD2 is a possible D gene (6 bases). The CDR3 sequence is 15 residues long. Germline CDR1 is MNHEY and CDR2 is SMNVEV (reference sequence). V lost 5 bases and J lost 0, with 14 bases in between. CDR3 DNA sequence: TGTGCCAGCAGTCCATTACTAGCTTACTCCTACGAGCAGTACTTC. It yields the protein CASSPLLAYSYEQYF.